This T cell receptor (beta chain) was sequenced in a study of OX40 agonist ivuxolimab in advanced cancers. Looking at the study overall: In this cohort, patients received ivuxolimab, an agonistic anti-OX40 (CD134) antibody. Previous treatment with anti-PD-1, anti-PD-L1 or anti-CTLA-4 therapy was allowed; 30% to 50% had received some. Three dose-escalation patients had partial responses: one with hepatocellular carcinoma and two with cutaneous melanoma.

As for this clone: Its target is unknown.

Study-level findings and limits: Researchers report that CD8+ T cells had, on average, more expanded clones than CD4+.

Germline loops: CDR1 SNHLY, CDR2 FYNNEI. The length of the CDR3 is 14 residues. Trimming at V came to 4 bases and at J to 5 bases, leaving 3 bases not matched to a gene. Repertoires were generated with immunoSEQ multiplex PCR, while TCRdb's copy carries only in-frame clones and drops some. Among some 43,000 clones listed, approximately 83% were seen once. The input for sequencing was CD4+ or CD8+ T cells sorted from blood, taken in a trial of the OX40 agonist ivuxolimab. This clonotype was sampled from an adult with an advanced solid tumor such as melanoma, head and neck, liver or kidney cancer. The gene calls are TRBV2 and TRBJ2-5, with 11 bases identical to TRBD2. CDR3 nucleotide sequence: TGTGCCAGCAGTGTACTAGCGGGAGATGAGACCCAGTACTTC. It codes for CASSVLAGDETQYF.